This entry lists 24 T cell receptor beta chains sequenced from one sample in a study of shared clonotypes between healthy human individuals. Sequencing used immunoSEQ multiplex PCR; TCRdb keeps in-frame clones, though not all of them. The sample lists about 2.2 million clones, over 85% seen once, with over 1.5% in the top ten. Terminally differentiated effector memory CD45RA+ cells were left out of the naive CD8 fraction, which was CD45RO-negative and positively selected for CCR7. Sequenced material: naive CD8+ T cells from PBMCs. The receptors here all came from a man between 18 and 35 years old in good health. Some clones in this sample may be carry-over from other donors' samples.

V gene TRBV10-2 combines with J gene TRBJ2-5; 8 bases agree with TRBD2. This CDR3 spans 17 amino acids. Germline V gene lookup returns CDR1 WSHSY and CDR2 SAAADI. V shed 4 bases and J 5 bases; nucleotides not matched to a gene: 15. The CDR3 bases are TGCGCCAGCAGTGGCGGGGGGACTCTATCGGTCCAGGAGACCCAGTACTTC. This encodes CASSGGGTLSVQETQYF.

The genes are TRBV27 and TRBJ2-1, with 9 bases lining up with TRBD2. This CDR3 contains 16 residues. Per germline, CDR1 MNHEY and CDR2 SMNVEV (reference sequence). J lost 3 bases, V lost 3 bases, and 6 bases had no gene match. The DNA for the CDR3 is TGTGCCAGCAGTTTGTCTAGCGGGATTCTCTACAATGAGCAGTTCTTC. This gives the protein CASSLSSGILYNEQFF.

J is TRBJ2-5 and V is TRBV9, with 9 bases that match TRBD2. Germline values: CDR1 SGDLS, CDR2 YYNGEE. Trimming cost V 2 bases and J 4 bases; bases outside gene matches: 6. The CDR3 runs to 15 residues. The CDR3 here is CASSVSGSRGETQYF. CDR3 coding DNA: TGTGCCAGCAGCGTTAGCGGGAGCAGGGGAGAGACCCAGTACTTC.

This sequence joins TRBV7-9 and TRBJ1-1; 11 bases fit TRBD1. The junction had 6 bases not matched to a gene; V was cut back by 5 bases and J by 4 bases. Germline V gives CDR1 SEHNR, CDR2 FQNEAQ (reference sequence). CDR3 size: 15 residues. CDR3 protein: CASSPWTGGITEAFF. CDR3 coding DNA: TGTGCCAGCAGCCCGTGGACAGGGGGCATCACTGAAGCTTTCTTT. The full variable domain, in which reference TRBV7-9 and TRBJ1-1 provide the parts outside the CDR3, is DTGVSQNPRHKITKRGQNVTFRCDPISEHNRLYWYRQTLGQGPEFLTYFQNEAQLEKSRLLSDRFSAERPKGSFSTLEIQRTEQGDSAMYLCASSPWTGGITEAFFGQGTRLTVV.

This sequence joins TRBV6-1 and TRBJ2-3; 8 bases are shared with TRBD2. Germline lookup yields CDR1 MNHNS and CDR2 SASEGT. The CDR3 spans 15 residues. The V segment lost 7 bases and the J segment 5 bases; nucleotides outside the gene matches: 11. In DNA, the CDR3 is TGTGCCAGCAACGACCGACTAGCGTTTCAAGATACGCAGTATTTT. This encodes CASNDRLAFQDTQYF.

In regard to this clone: This sample also contains other DNA sequences that code for the same CDR3. The rearrangement links TRBV28 to TRBJ2-1; D is uncertain. Germline V gene sequence: CDR1 MDHEN, CDR2 SYDVKM. The CDR3 sequence is 13 residues long. Trimming stripped 3 bases from V and 2 bases from J, with 5 bases between. The DNA for the CDR3 is TGTGCCAGCAGTTTGACCACCTACAATGAGCAGTTCTTC. This gives the protein CASSLTTYNEQFF. Full variable domain (missing parts from reference TRBV28 and TRBJ2-1): DVKVTQSSRYLVKRTGEKVFLECVQDMDHENMFWYRQDPGLGLRLIYFSYDVKMKEKGDIPEGYSVSREKKERFSLILESASTNQTSMYLCASSLTTYNEQFFGPGTRLTVL.

Comments on this clone: The sample holds other DNA sequences that translate to the same CDR3. This sequence joins TRBV9 and TRBJ2-6; D is unresolved. Germline V CDR1 and CDR2: SGDLS, YYNGEE. Trimming removed 4 bases at V and 0 bases at J, with 5 bases between. The CDR3 contains 14 residues. The CDR3, as DNA: TGTGCCAGCAGCCTTAGCTCTGGGGCCAACGTCCTGACTTTC. It encodes CASSLSSGANVLTF.

This clone was picked up a small number of times. The CDR3 is CASSLGPGSRFLDEQYF. CDR3 sequence (DNA): TGTGCCAGCAGCTTGGGTCCAGGGTCGAGATTTCTGGACGAGCAGTACTTC. The chain is built from TRBV5-6 and TRBJ2-7, with a possible D match to TRBD1 (5 bases). The germline V gene encodes CDR1 SGHDT and CDR2 YYEEEE. The CDR3 contains 17 residues. Trimming pared 0 bases from V and 5 bases from J, leaving 21 bases between.

The chain joins TRBV7-2 to TRBJ2-2; 10 bases are shared with TRBD1. The CDR3 runs 18 residues. Germline lookup yields CDR1 SGHTA and CDR2 FQGNSA. V shed 5 bases, J shed 7 bases, and the junction held 16 bases outside the gene matches. The CDR3 spells CASSATPGQGVFGGELFF. In DNA, the CDR3 is TGTGCCAGCAGCGCAACCCCCGGACAGGGGGTGTTCGGCGGGGAGCTGTTTTTT.

This sequence joins TRBV9 and TRBJ2-3; 14 positions match TRBD2. The CDR3 length is 18 residues. Germline lookup yields CDR1 SGDLS and CDR2 YYNGEE. Losses at the gene ends were 1 base for V and 0 bases for J; bases not matched to a gene: 4. This CDR3 reads CASSVLGLAGASTDTQYF. CDR3 DNA: TGTGCCAGCAGCGTATTGGGACTAGCGGGAGCTAGCACAGATACGCAGTATTTT. The variable domain in full, completed from reference TRBV9 and TRBJ2-3, reads DSGVTQTPKHLITATGQRVTLRCSPRSGDLSVYWYQQSLDQGLQFLIQYYNGEERAKGNILERFSAQQFPDLHSELNLSSLELGDSALYFCASSVLGLAGASTDTQYFGPGTRLTVL.

The V and J genes are TRBV6-6 and TRBJ2-1; D is possibly TRBD1 or TRBD2 (6 bases each). Trimming shortened V by 6 bases and J by 6 bases, and 18 bases separated the two germline ends. The length of the CDR3 is 15 residues. CDR1 and CDR2 from the germline V gene are MNHNY and SVGAGI (reference sequence). The chain's CDR3 is CASSPLGGPFNEQFF. The CDR3 DNA reads TGTGCCAGCAGCCCCCTAGGGGGGCCCTTCAATGAGCAGTTCTTC.

The chain combines TRBV11-2 with TRBJ1-2; possibly TRBD1 for D (5 bases). Germline V gene sequence: CDR1 SGHAT, CDR2 FQNNGV. The CDR3 covers 15 residues. V was pared by 5 bases and J by 4 bases, with 17 bases between. The DNA of the CDR3 is TGTGCCAGCAGCCCCTCCGGGGAAGGGGCCTATGGCTACACCTTC. Translated, it gives CASSPSGEGAYGYTF.

The V gene is TRBV29-1, the J gene TRBJ2-1; TRBD2 matches 11 bases. The germline V gene has CDR1 SQVTM and CDR2 ANQGSEA. V gave up 6 bases and J gave up 3 bases; unmatched junction bases: 7. This CDR3 has 15 residues. CDR3 DNA: TGCAGCGTCCCAGGGACTAGCGGAGTCTACAATGAGCAGTTCTTC. It encodes CSVPGTSGVYNEQFF.

This clone was counted once. J is TRBJ2-2 and V is TRBV7-9, with D unclear. CDR1 is SEHNR, CDR2 FQNEAQ, per germline (reference sequence). This CDR3 contains 14 residues. V lost 5 bases to trimming and J lost 6 bases, with 13 bases between them. The CDR3 region is CASSLVSIAGELFF. CDR3 coding DNA: TGTGCCAGCAGCCTTGTTAGCATAGCCGGGGAGCTGTTTTTT.

CDR3 DNA sequence: TGTGCCAGCAGGCGGTTGGGGGAGCGCGAGACCTATGGCTACACCTTC. It translates to CASRRLGERETYGYTF. The J gene is TRBJ1-2, the V gene TRBV9, with D perhaps matching TRBD1 (5 bases). The CDR3 totals 16 residues. Trimming pared 5 bases from V and 4 bases from J, leaving 21 bases between. CDR1 is SGDLS and CDR2 is YYNGEE in the germline V gene.

This sequence joins TRBV28 and TRBJ2-7, with D unresolved. V lost 2 bases and J 6 bases, leaving 5 bases between the germline ends. The CDR3 is 11 amino acids. Germline CDR1 MDHEN, CDR2 SYDVKM. CDR3 sequence reads: CASSLRSEQYF. The DNA of the CDR3 is TGTGCCAGCAGTTTACGGAGCGAGCAGTACTTC.

The CDR3 DNA is TGTGCCAGCAGTCCTGGGAGGTATAGCACAGATACGCAGTATTTT. It specifies CASSPGRYSTDTQYF. The rearrangement uses TRBV27 and TRBJ2-3, with D perhaps matching TRBD2 (6 bases). The CDR3 has 15 amino acids. Per the germline V gene, CDR1 is MNHEY and CDR2 is SMNVEV (reference sequence). Trimming pared 5 bases from V and 0 bases from J, leaving 12 bases between.

The chain couples TRBV27 to TRBJ2-3; D perhaps matches TRBD1 (5 bases). V was pared by 7 bases and J by 6 bases, with 17 bases between. The germline V gene has CDR1 MNHEY and CDR2 SMNVEV (reference sequence). CDR3 length equals 14 residues. The DNA of the CDR3 is TGTGCCAGCAAAATAATCCAGGGCGCCGATACGCAGTATTTT. Its protein is CASKIIQGADTQYF.

Only one count was recorded for this clone. This chain links TRBV5-4 with TRBJ2-7; no reliable D call. Germline V gene lookup returns CDR1 SGHNT and CDR2 YYREEE (reference sequence). The V gene lost 4 bases and the J gene lost 9 bases, with 23 bases spanning the gap. This CDR3 has 15 residues. The CDR3 spells CASSPDSLGLTGQYF. As DNA, the CDR3 is TGTGCCAGCAGCCCGGATTCTCTAGGGTTAACGGGGCAGTACTTC.

The rearrangement joins TRBV11-2 to TRBJ2-3; 7 nucleotides line up with TRBD2. Losses at the gene ends were 1 base for V and 8 bases for J; bases not matched to a gene: 12. This CDR3 contains 16 residues. Germline assignment: CDR1 SGHAT and CDR2 FQNNGV. The CDR3 region has the DNA TGTGCCAGCAGCTTAGGGTCGGGGACTAACATTGGTACGCAGTATTTT. Translated: CASSLGSGTNIGTQYF.

V gene TRBV7-9 combines with J gene TRBJ2-1, with TRBD2 matching 13 bases. The CDR3 runs to 17 residues. Germline CDR1 reads SEHNR; CDR2 reads FQNEAQ (reference sequence). Trimming at V came to 4 bases and at J to 5 bases, leaving 8 bases not matched to a gene. The CDR3 reads CASSSRTSGSTHNEQFF. The DNA of the CDR3 is TGTGCCAGCAGCTCCCGGACTAGCGGGAGTACCCACAATGAGCAGTTCTTC.

The rearrangement links TRBV7-3 to TRBJ1-1; no definite D call. Germline loops: CDR1 SGHTA, CDR2 FQGTGA. V lost 5 bases and J lost 5, with 12 bases in between. The CDR3 spans 13 residues. CDR3 in amino acids: CASSPMPGTEAFF. In nucleotides, the CDR3 is TGTGCCAGCAGCCCGATGCCTGGGACTGAAGCTTTCTTT.

Notes on this clone: Other DNA sequences in this sample translate to the same CDR3. J is TRBJ2-7 and V is TRBV27; D perhaps matches TRBD2 (6 bases). The CDR3 contains 13 residues. CDR1 and CDR2 from the germline V gene are MNHEY and SMNVEV (reference sequence). V dropped 4 bases and J dropped 4 bases, with 11 bases sitting between them. Here the CDR3 DNA reads TGTGCCAGCAGTTGGGGGAGGTCATACGAGCAGTACTTC. Translated, it gives CASSWGRSYEQYF.

This clone showed up just once. The CDR3 loop reads CASSPWTSGDEQYF. CDR3 nucleotides: TGCGCCAGCAGCCCCTGGACTAGCGGGGACGAGCAGTACTTC. The V call is TRBV5-1, the J call TRBJ2-7; 12 positions match TRBD2. Looked up from germline, CDR1 is SGHRS and CDR2 is YFSETQ. This CDR3 has 14 residues. Trimming took 4 bases from V and 5 from J; bases not matched to a gene: 4. Full variable domain (remainder filled in from reference TRBV5-1 and TRBJ2-7): KAGVTQTPRYLIKTRGQQVTLSCSPISGHRSVSWYQQTPGQGLQFLFEYFSETQRNKGNFPGRFSGRQFSNSRSEMNVSTLELGDSALYLCASSPWTSGDEQYFGPGTRLTVT.